A selection of T cell receptor beta chains follows, all from one sample in a study of blood T cell repertoires in COVID-19. Clones were read by immunoSEQ multiplex PCR, and TCRdb kept only the in-frame ones, dropping some. The sample has fewer than 130,000 clones, approximately 80% seen once. The sample consisted of peripheral blood. The receptors come from a woman in her fifties or sixties with acute or convalescent COVID-19. Each CDR3 is given with its conserved first and last residue. A D gene is named only where the DNA matches it firmly. The listing skips clone size in some rows; elsewhere it reads once, few, many or a size class.

TRBJ1-5 | TRBV5-1 | NA | TRBD1 | CASSWGDRVGNQPQHF | TGCGCCAGCAGCTGGGGGGACAGGGTTGGGAATCAGCCCCAGCATTTT
TRBJ2-1 | TRBV7-9 | NA | TRBD1 | CASKTGTVGNEQFF | TGTGCCAGCAAAACCGGGACAGTGGGAAATGAGCAGTTCTTC
TRBJ1-2 | TRBV19 | NA | NA | CASSIGGDGYGYTF | TGTGCCAGTAGTATCGGGGGGGACGGCTATGGCTACACCTTC
TRBJ2-1 | TRBV13 | NA | NA | CASSTRTVGNEQFF | TGTGCCAGCAGCACGCGGACAGTGGGCAATGAGCAGTTCTTC
TRBJ2-7 | TRBV2 | NA | NA | CASRERAGSYEQYF | TGTGCCAGCAGGGAGAGGGCCGGATCCTACGAGCAGTACTTC
TRBJ1-2 | TRBV7-2 | NA | NA | CASSLAPQTNYGYTF | TGTGCCAGCAGCTTAGCGCCTCAGACTAACTATGGCTACACCTTC
TRBJ2-1 | TRBV13 | NA | TRBD2 | CASSLREGNEQFF | TGTGCCAGCAGCTTAAGGGAGGGGAATGAGCAGTTCTTC
TRBJ1-2 | TRBV27 | NA | NA | CASRHEGGYTF | TGTGCCAGCCGACATGAGGGTGGCTACACCTTC
TRBJ2-1 | TRBV9 | NA | NA | CASSVLALSSYNEQFF | TGTGCCAGCAGCGTTTTAGCCCTGAGCTCCTACAATGAGCAGTTCTTC
TRBJ2-1 | TRBV6-1 | NA | NA | CASSEGRLGLMLF | TGTGCCAGCAGTGAGGGAAGGTTGGGGCTGATGCTCTTC
TRBJ1-5 | TRBV30 | NA | TRBD1 | CAWSEDRNQPQHF | TGTGCCTGGAGTGAGGACAGGAATCAGCCCCAGCATTTT
TRBJ1-1 | TRBV5-1 | NA | TRBD1 | CASSLATLGTGLTEAFF | TGCGCCAGCAGCTTGGCTACGCTCGGGACAGGGCTCACTGAAGCTTTCTTT
TRBJ1-2 | TRBV6-6 | NA | TRBD1 | CASSAPTGVGYTF | TGTGCCAGCAGTGCACCGACAGGGGTCGGCTACACCTTC
TRBJ2-7 | TRBV4-1 | NA | NA | CASSASQGVTFYEQYF | TGCGCCAGCAGCGCATCACAGGGTGTTACGTTCTACGAGCAGTACTTC
TRBJ1-1 | TRBV30 | NA | NA | CAWSVGTEAFF | TGTGCCTGGAGTGTCGGGACTGAAGCTTTCTTT
TRBJ2-3 | TRBV11-3 | NA | TRBD1 | CASSMQGASTDTQYF | TGTGCCAGCAGCATGCAGGGGGCGAGCACAGATACGCAGTATTTT
TRBJ2-7 | TRBV6-5 | NA | NA | CASRDQGKSYEQYF | TGTGCCAGCAGGGACCAGGGAAAATCCTACGAGCAGTACTTC
TRBJ1-1 | TRBV5-4 | once | TRBD1 | CASSSARDRTSNTEAFF | TGTGCCAGCAGCTCCGCTAGGGACAGAACTTCGAACACTGAAGCTTTCTTT
TRBJ2-5 | TRBV19 | NA | TRBD1 | CASSIRGQGAQETQYF | TGTGCCAGTAGTATTCGAGGACAGGGGGCACAAGAGACCCAGTACTTC
TRBJ1-2 | TRBV24-1 | NA | NA | CATSDLLTSGYTF | TGTGCCACCAGTGATTTGCTGACTTCTGGCTACACCTTC
TRBJ1-2 | TRBV28 | NA | TRBD1 | CASSQGQGADYGYTF | TGTGCCAGCAGTCAGGGACAGGGGGCGGACTATGGCTACACCTTC
TRBJ1-1 | TRBV4-3 | NA | NA | CASTPWTANTEAFF | TGCGCCAGCACACCGTGGACAGCGAACACTGAAGCTTTCTTT
TRBJ1-1 | TRBV6-5 | NA | NA | CASSYSIAPGTEAFF | TGTGCCAGCAGTTACTCGATAGCTCCTGGGACAGAAGCTTTCTTT
TRBJ2-7 | TRBV6-5 | NA | NA | CASRNNRGAYEQYF | TGTGCCAGCAGAAATAATCGGGGAGCCTACGAGCAGTACTTC
TRBJ2-2 | TRBV11-2 | NA | TRBD2 | CASSLLTSGGSGELFF | TGTGCCAGCAGCTTATTGACTAGCGGGGGATCCGGGGAGCTGTTTTTT
TRBJ1-2 | TRBV7-9 | NA | NA | CASSLEAGATYGYTF | TGTGCCAGCAGCCTAGAAGCAGGGGCAACTTATGGCTACACCTTC
TRBJ1-1 | TRBV19 | NA | TRBD1 | CASSIDSRTGTEAFF | TGTGCCAGTAGTATAGATTCCCGGACAGGTACTGAAGCTTTCTTT
TRBJ2-7 | TRBV5-1 | NA | NA | CASSLEGFVAEQYF | TGCGCCAGCAGCTTGGAGGGGTTCGTGGCGGAGCAGTACTTC
TRBJ2-5 | TRBV3-1/TRBV3-2 | many | TRBD2 | CASSPLRGRGGRETQYF | TGTGCCAGCAGCCCGTTGCGCGGGCGGGGGGGCCGGGAGACCCAGTACTTC
TRBJ1-2 | TRBV28 | NA | NA | CASSRQAGYGYTF | TGTGCCAGCAGTAGACAGGCTGGCTATGGCTACACCTTC
TRBJ2-5 | TRBV28 | NA | TRBD1 | CASSDPGQGRETQYF | TGTGCCAGCAGTGACCCGGGACAGGGTAGGGAGACCCAGTACTTC
TRBJ1-3 | TRBV5-1 | NA | NA | CASSFQGLAGNTIYF | TGCGCCAGCAGCTTCCAGGGGCTCGCCGGAAACACCATATATTTT
TRBJ2-7 | TRBV2 | once | NA | CASSDGQGSYEQYF | TGTGCCAGCAGTGATGGTCAGGGATCGTACGAGCAGTACTTC
TRBJ1-5 | TRBV6-5 | NA | TRBD1 | CASSHNRGGQPQHF | TGTGCCAGCAGTCACAACAGGGGGGGTCAGCCCCAGCATTTT
TRBJ1-1 | TRBV30 | NA | NA | CAWSSDRNTEAFF | TGTGCCTGGAGTTCGGACAGAAACACTGAAGCTTTCTTT
TRBJ2-7 | TRBV27 | NA | TRBD1 | CASSPLDRGYEQYF | TGTGCCAGCAGTCCCTTGGACAGGGGATACGAGCAGTACTTC
TRBJ1-5 | TRBV20-1 | once | TRBD1 | CSASRGASDRGSQPQHF | TGCAGTGCTAGTAGGGGGGCGTCGGACAGGGGCAGCCAGCCCCAGCATTTT
TRBJ2-3 | TRBV4-3 | NA | TRBD2 | CASSQRLAGGSTDTQYF | TGCGCCAGCAGCCAGAGACTAGCGGGGGGGAGCACAGATACGCAGTATTTT
TRBJ2-6 | TRBV7-2 | NA | NA | CASSGTRAGANVLTF | TGTGCCAGCAGCGGAACCAGGGCTGGGGCCAACGTCCTGACTTTC
TRBJ2-3 | TRBV9 | NA | TRBD1 | CASSASGTGTDTQYF | TGTGCCAGCAGCGCCTCCGGGACAGGGACAGATACGCAGTATTTT
TRBJ1-1 | TRBV2 | once | NA | CASSLMQIEAFF | TGTGCCAGCAGTTTAATGCAGATTGAAGCTTTCTTT
TRBJ2-2 | TRBV5-6 | NA | NA | CASFLVHTGELFF | TGTGCCAGCTTCCTTGTCCACACCGGGGAGCTGTTTTTT
TRBJ2-7 | TRBV6-2/TRBV6-3 | NA | TRBD1 | CASSQGVEQYF | TGTGCCAGCAGCCAGGGGGTCGAGCAGTACTTC
TRBJ1-6 | TRBV9 | NA | NA | CASSGQDSLNSPLHF | TGTGCCAGCAGCGGACAGGACAGTCTAAATTCACCCCTCCACTTT
TRBJ2-2 | TRBV24-1 | NA | NA | CATSALAQGINTGELFF | TGTGCCACCAGTGCTCTAGCCCAAGGGATTAACACCGGGGAGCTGTTTTTT
TRBJ2-7 | TRBV27 | NA | NA | CASSRAGALYYEQYF | TGTGCCAGCAGTCGGGCAGGGGCATTATACTACGAGCAGTACTTC